The 17 T cell receptor beta chains below were found in one sample sequenced in a study of spatial heterogeneity in lung cancer. TCRdb called the 5' RACE reads again in MiXCR, with one record for every CDR3 protein. Of tens of thousands of distinct CDR3 sequences in the sample, roughly 6.5% were seen once. Time point meaning: sample taken at primary tumor resection. The sample in question was PBMCs, obtained at surgery. All receptors derive from a female donor with early-stage non-small cell lung cancer.

The genes are TRBV12-3 or TRBV12-4 and TRBJ2-3; D unresolved. V lost 6 bases and J 7 bases, leaving 11 bases between the germline ends. The CDR3 covers 12 residues. Written as DNA, the CDR3 is TGTGCCAGCAGCCTCCTCTCTAATACGCAGTATTTT. This gives the protein CASSLLSNTQYF.

Only a few counts were recorded for this clonotype. The chain couples TRBV7-2 to TRBJ2-3; D is ambiguous. V lost 5 bases and J lost 6, with 6 bases in between. Germline V gene data show CDR1 as SGHTA and CDR2 as FQGNSA. The CDR3 sequence is 11 residues long. CDR3 bases: TGTGCCAGCAGCCTCTATGATACGCAGTATTTT. Translation gives CASSLYDTQYF.

Many counts were recorded for this clonotype. This chain connects TRBV9 to TRBJ2-7; maybe TRBD2 (5 bases). The CDR3 has 16 residues. V was clipped by 4 bases and J by 3 bases, with 20 bases between them. The germline gives CDR1 SGDLS, CDR2 YYNGEE. The chain's CDR3 is CASSPSGWKGLYEQYF. CDR3 nucleotides: TGTGCCAGCAGCCCGAGCGGATGGAAGGGCCTCTACGAGCAGTACTTC.

This clonotype was found many times. The chain joins TRBV28 to TRBJ2-3, with D hard to call. The CDR3 has 13 amino acids. The germline gives CDR1 MDHEN, CDR2 SYDVKM. The V end lost 11 bases, the J end lost 8 bases, and 20 bases lay between the germline ends. CDR3 amino acids: CAGFGSNNRTQYF. The CDR3 DNA reads TGTGCCGGGTTCGGGTCAAACAACCGTACGCAGTATTTT.

This clonotype was observed a few times. The chain employs TRBV7-2 and TRBJ2-1; the D is unclear. The V gene lost 1 base and the J gene lost 4 bases, with 8 bases spanning the gap. Looked up from germline, CDR1 is SGHTA and CDR2 is FQGNSA. There are 14 residues in the CDR3. The DNA for the CDR3 is TGTGCCAGCAGCTTAGGTTGGGATTACAATGAGCAGTTCTTC. It specifies CASSLGWDYNEQFF.

The rearrangement uses TRBV18 and TRBJ1-5, with 9 positions matching TRBD1. CDR3 length: 16 residues. The germline V gene encodes CDR1 KGHSH and CDR2 LQKENI. The trim removed 3 bases at V and 3 bases at J, leaving 6 bases unmatched. In DNA, the CDR3 is TGTGCCAGCTCACCGAAACAGGGGGCGCTCAATCAGCCCCAGCATTTT. This sequence encodes CASSPKQGALNQPQHF.

There are many counts of this clonotype. The chain recombines TRBV11-1 with TRBJ1-2; unclear D gene. In germline, CDR1 is SGHAT, CDR2 FQDESV (reference sequence). V lost 3 bases and J lost 0, with 11 bases in between. This CDR3 has 15 amino acids. CDR3 sequence: CASSFQQTPNYGYTF. The CDR3 DNA sequence: TGTGCCAGCAGCTTTCAACAGACCCCTAACTATGGCTACACCTTC.

The rearrangement joins TRBV6-1 to TRBJ2-3, with D perhaps matching TRBD1 (5 bases). The germline V gene has CDR1 MNHNS and CDR2 SASEGT. The CDR3 covers 13 residues. The V gene lost 5 bases and the J gene lost 2 bases, with 8 bases spanning the gap. Here the CDR3 DNA reads TGTGCCAGCAGTCAGACAGCCACAGATACGCAGTATTTT. Residues: CASSQTATDTQYF.

DNA of the CDR3: TGTGCCAGCAGCGTGGGATACGGGTCAGTTAATGAAAAACTGTTTTTT. It yields the protein CASSVGYGSVNEKLFF. J is TRBJ1-4 and V is TRBV7-9, with D unresolved. From germline, CDR1 is SEHNR and CDR2 FQNEAQ (reference sequence). Trimming left V 5 bases short and J 4 bases short, with 17 bases between. The length of the CDR3 is 16 residues.

This clonotype showed up just a few times. The chain links TRBV5-6 to TRBJ2-1, with TRBD2 as a possible D gene (6 bases). The CDR3 has 17 residues. The germline gives CDR1 SGHDT, CDR2 YYEEEE. V dropped 3 bases and J dropped 8 bases, with 24 bases sitting between them. Written as DNA, the CDR3 is TGTGCCAGCAGCTCCGTTAGGGGCCTGCGCGGGGTTTATGAGCAGTTCTTC. It yields the protein CASSSVRGLRGVYEQFF. The entire variable domain, with the rest obtained from reference TRBV5-6 and TRBJ2-1, is as follows: DAGVTQSPTHLIKTRGQQVTLRCSPKSGHDTVSWYQQALGQGPQFIFQYYEEEERQRGNFPDRFSGHQFPNYSSELNVNALLLGDSALYLCASSSVRGLRGVYEQFFGPGTRLTVL.

The chain recombines TRBV28 with TRBJ1-1; no firm D call. The V and J ends lost 4 bases and 1 base respectively, with 13 bases between them. Looked up from germline, CDR1 is MDHEN and CDR2 is SYDVKM. The CDR3 is 15 residues long. CDR3 region: CASSSLGDTNTEAFF. CDR3 nucleotide sequence: TGTGCCAGCAGTTCGCTTGGTGACACGAACACTGAAGCTTTCTTT.

This clonotype was observed a handful of times. The CDR3 coding sequence is TGTGCCAGCCCAACAGGATCCTCTGGGGCCAACGTCCTGACTTTC. Its protein product is CASPTGSSGANVLTF. The gene calls are TRBV7-9 and TRBJ2-6; tentative D call: TRBD1 (5 bases). V dropped 8 bases and J dropped 0 bases, with 11 bases sitting between them. The CDR3 runs to 15 residues. Germline V gene lookup returns CDR1 SEHNR and CDR2 FQNEAQ (reference sequence).

This clonotype was seen a handful of times. The gene calls are TRBV6-6 and TRBJ2-7; tentatively, D is TRBD2 (6 bases). V lost 5 bases and J lost 3, with 11 bases in between. This CDR3 is built from 13 residues. In germline, CDR1 is MNHNY, CDR2 SVGAGI (reference sequence). The CDR3 loop is CASSTGEDYEQYF. Here the CDR3 DNA reads TGTGCCAGCAGTACTGGGGAGGACTACGAGCAGTACTTC.

This clonotype was found a few times. The genes are TRBV7-2 and TRBJ2-5; D is undetermined. V lost 0 bases and J 5 bases, leaving 13 bases between the germline ends. The CDR3 has 15 residues. In germline, CDR1 is SGHTA, CDR2 FQGNSA. The CDR3 loop is CASSLAAQPTETQYF. CDR3 nucleotides: TGTGCCAGCAGCTTAGCTGCCCAACCCACGGAGACCCAGTACTTC.

Ten or more counts support this clonotype. V is TRBV2 and J is TRBJ1-1; no firm D call. The CDR3 spans 15 residues. The V gene's germline CDR1 is SNHLY and CDR2 FYNNEI. The ends were cut back, 0 bases at V and 1 base at J, with 9 bases in the middle. CDR3 DNA: TGTGCCAGCAGTGAAGCGGCTTGGGAGAACACTGAAGCTTTCTTT. Its translation is CASSEAAWENTEAFF. The full variable domain, with the rest looked up from reference TRBV2 and TRBJ1-1, is EPEVTQTPSHQVTQMGQEVILRCVPISNHLYFYWYRQILGQKVEFLVSFYNNEISEKSEIFDDQFSVERPDGSNFTLKIRSTKLEDSAMYFCASSEAAWENTEAFFGQGTRLTVV.

The rearrangement uses TRBV6-4 and TRBJ2-3; 9 positions match TRBD1. Looked up from germline, CDR1 is MRHNA and CDR2 is SNTAGT. This CDR3 contains 14 residues. With V trimmed by 5 bases and J by 6 bases, 6 bases remained unmatched. The CDR3: CASSKRQGVDTQYF. CDR3 bases: TGTGCCAGCAGTAAACGACAGGGGGTTGATACGCAGTATTTT.

The V gene is TRBV7-9, the J gene TRBJ2-1; D is unresolved. V lost 0 bases, J lost 8 bases, and 5 bases lay in between. This CDR3 spans 12 amino acids. The germline CDR1 and CDR2 sequences are SEHNR and FQNEAQ (reference sequence). The CDR3, as DNA: TGTGCCAGCAGCTTAGCCCAGGATGAGCAGTTCTTC. It encodes CASSLAQDEQFF.